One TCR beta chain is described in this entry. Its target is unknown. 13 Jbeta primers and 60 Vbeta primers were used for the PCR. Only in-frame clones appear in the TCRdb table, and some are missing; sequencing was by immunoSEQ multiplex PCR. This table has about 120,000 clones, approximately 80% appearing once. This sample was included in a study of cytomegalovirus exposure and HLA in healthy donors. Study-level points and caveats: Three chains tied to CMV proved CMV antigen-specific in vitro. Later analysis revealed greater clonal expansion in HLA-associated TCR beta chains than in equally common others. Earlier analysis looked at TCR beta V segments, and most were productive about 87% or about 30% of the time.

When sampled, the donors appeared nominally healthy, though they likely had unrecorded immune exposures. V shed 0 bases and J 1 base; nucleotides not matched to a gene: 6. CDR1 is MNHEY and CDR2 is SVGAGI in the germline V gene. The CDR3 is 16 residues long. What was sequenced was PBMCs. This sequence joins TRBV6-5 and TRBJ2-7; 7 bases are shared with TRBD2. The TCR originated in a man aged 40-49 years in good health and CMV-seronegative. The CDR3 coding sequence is TGTGCCAGCAGTTACTCGGTCGGTAGCGGGTCCTACGAGCAGTACTTC. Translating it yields CASSYSVGSGSYEQYF.